Presented here are 19 T cell receptor beta chains from one specimen sequenced in a study of T cell responses to AZD1222 COVID-19 vaccine. Sequencing was performed with immunoSEQ multiplex PCR; in TCRdb, only in-frame clones are kept and a portion is missing. This table has 180,000 or so clones, just over 90% appearing once. The source was peripheral blood, collected on day 0 of AZD1222 vaccination. The receptors come from an adult in good health.

The chain uses TRBV10-1 and TRBJ2-1; 7 nucleotides agree with TRBD2. Germline-derived CDR1 and CDR2 are WNHNN and SYGVQD (reference sequence). CDR3 length: 13 amino acids. Losses at the gene ends were 3 bases for V and 8 bases for J; bases not matched to a gene: 4. In DNA, the CDR3 is TGCGCCAGCAGTGACAGCGGGGCGGATGAGCAGTTCTTC. This codes for CASSDSGADEQFF.

The gene calls are TRBV6-5 and TRBJ2-3; 9 nucleotides agree with TRBD1. The V gene end was trimmed by 2 bases and the J gene end by 2 bases; junction bases not matched to a gene: 2. The germline CDR1 and CDR2 sequences are MNHEY and SVGAGI. This CDR3 is built from 15 residues. CDR3: CASSYGTGTTDTQYF. In DNA, the CDR3 is TGTGCCAGCAGTTACGGGACAGGGACCACAGATACGCAGTATTTT.

The chain uses TRBV3-1 (or the pseudogene TRBV3-2) and TRBJ2-1, with 9 bases matching TRBD2. Germline V gene data show CDR1 as LGHDT and CDR2 as YNNKEL (reference sequence). CDR3 size: 15 residues. J was trimmed by 7 bases and V by 4 bases; bases with no gene match: 8. CDR3 loop: CASSRTASGINEQFF. Written as DNA, the CDR3 is TGTGCCAGCAGCCGGACCGCTAGCGGGATAAATGAGCAGTTCTTC.

V is TRBV11-2 and J is TRBJ2-1; D is ambiguous. This CDR3 has 15 amino acids. Germline V CDR1 and CDR2: SGHAT, FQNNGV. V lost 0 bases to trimming and J lost 6 bases, with 12 bases between them. CDR3 coding DNA: TGTGCCAGCAGCTTAGATTTCGGCGCCGCCAATGAGCAGTTCTTC. Translated, it gives CASSLDFGAANEQFF.

The chain has TRBV6-1 and TRBJ1-2; no reliable D call. The V and J ends lost 0 bases and 4 bases respectively, with 9 bases between them. The V gene's germline CDR1 is MNHNS and CDR2 SASEGT. CDR3 length: 14 amino acids. CDR3 coding DNA: TGTGCCAGCAGTGAAGCGCACAGTTTCTATGGCTACACCTTC. As protein: CASSEAHSFYGYTF.

The rearrangement links TRBV5-1 to TRBJ1-2; maybe TRBD1 (5 bases). Trimming took 1 base from V and 4 from J, leaving 11 bases between them. The germline V gene has CDR1 SGHRS and CDR2 YFSETQ. The CDR3 is 14 amino acids. CDR3 sequence: CASSLSTQGYGYTF. The CDR3 coding sequence is TGCGCCAGCAGCTTGAGTACGCAGGGCTATGGCTACACCTTC.

The rearrangement links TRBV4-1 to TRBJ2-2; tentatively, D is TRBD1 or TRBD2 (5 bases each). Deletions cut 3 bases from V and 4 bases from J, with 18 bases between. Germline lookup yields CDR1 MGHRA and CDR2 YSYEKL. The CDR3 sequence is 17 residues long. The CDR3 loop is CASSHLIGGRGTGELFF. In DNA, the CDR3 is TGCGCCAGCAGCCATCTAATTGGGGGAAGGGGCACCGGGGAGCTGTTTTTT.

The rearrangement links TRBV6-5 to TRBJ2-7, with D unclear. The length of the CDR3 is 15 residues. With 0 bases removed from V and 2 bases from J, the gap between germline ends came to 11 bases. Germline CDR1 and CDR2: MNHEY and SVGAGI. CDR3 in amino acids: CASSYSTAGPYEQYF. The CDR3 nucleotides are TGTGCCAGCAGTTACTCAACAGCAGGACCCTACGAGCAGTACTTC.

The V call is TRBV5-1, the J call TRBJ2-1; TRBD2 matches at 8 bases. The CDR3 contains 15 residues. Germline lookup yields CDR1 SGHRS and CDR2 YFSETQ. The J segment lost 4 bases and the V segment lost 0 bases, leaving 3 bases of the junction unmatched. The CDR3 loop is CASSLVAGTYNEQFF. The CDR3 DNA follows: TGCGCCAGCAGCTTGGTAGCGGGAACATACAATGAGCAGTTCTTC.

This chain links TRBV11-3 with TRBJ1-1; 7 bases are a match to TRBD1. V was clipped by 5 bases and J by 1 base; unmatched bases: 13. Per the germline V gene, CDR1 is SGHNT and CDR2 is YENEEA. The CDR3 has 17 residues. The CDR3 DNA reads TGTGCCAGCAGCCAGGGGGGGGTAGGGCGGACGAACACTGAAGCTTTCTTT. It specifies CASSQGGVGRTNTEAFF.

This clone was found once. This chain links TRBV24-1 with TRBJ2-1; 13 positions match TRBD2. Losses at the gene ends were 2 bases for V and 0 bases for J; bases not matched to a gene: 9. The CDR3 has 20 amino acids. The germline V gene has CDR1 KGHDR and CDR2 SFDVKD. The CDR3 DNA is TGTGCCACCAGTGATTCCGGGACTAGCGGGAAGATGGTCTCCTACAATGAGCAGTTCTTC. Translating it yields CATSDSGTSGKMVSYNEQFF.

The chain joins TRBV6-5 to TRBJ1-2; D gene unclear. This CDR3 contains 12 residues. Germline CDR1 and CDR2: MNHEY and SVGAGI. The V gene lost 8 bases and the J gene lost 7 bases, with 14 bases spanning the gap. The CDR3 DNA reads TGTGCCAGCTTCGTAGAGGGAGGTGGCTACACCTTC. This encodes CASFVEGGGYTF.

The rearrangement uses TRBV9 and TRBJ1-2; maybe TRBD1 (5 bases). Trimming left V 4 bases short and J 4 bases short, with 8 bases between. The CDR3 spans 12 residues. From germline, CDR1 is SGDLS and CDR2 YYNGEE. CDR3 sequence: CASSPGTYGYTF. CDR3 in DNA: TGTGCCAGCAGCCCCGGGACCTATGGCTACACCTTC.

The gene calls are TRBV28 and TRBJ1-1, with a weak D call TRBD1 (5 bases). Germline CDR1 is MDHEN and CDR2 is SYDVKM. The CDR3 is 15 residues long. V was trimmed by 5 bases and J by 2 bases, leaving 15 bases between them. The CDR3 sequence is CASSGGGRLNTEAFF. CDR3 nucleotide sequence: TGTGCCAGCAGTGGGGGAGGAAGGCTAAACACTGAAGCTTTCTTT.

This clone was detected only once. V is TRBV7-9 and J is TRBJ1-5, with 9 bases identical to TRBD1. The CDR3 spans 19 residues. Losses at the gene ends were 3 bases for V and 3 bases for J; bases not matched to a gene: 15. Looked up from germline, CDR1 is SEHNR and CDR2 is FQNEAQ (reference sequence). The CDR3 here is CASSLVDRGLLMLNQPQHF. The DNA of the CDR3 is TGTGCCAGCAGCTTGGTGGACAGGGGACTTTTAATGCTCAATCAGCCCCAGCATTTT.

This clone showed up just once. The V gene is TRBV30, the J gene TRBJ1-2, with D unresolved. V lost 1 base to trimming and J lost 4 bases, with 7 bases between them. The CDR3 totals 12 residues. Germline CDR1 and CDR2: GTSNPN and SVGIG (reference sequence). CDR3 protein: CAWSGQIYGYTF. CDR3 coding DNA: TGTGCCTGGAGTGGTCAGATCTATGGCTACACCTTC.

This chain uses TRBV13 with TRBJ2-3, with a tentative D call TRBD2 (6 bases). The germline CDR1 and CDR2 sequences are PRHDT and FYEKMQ (reference sequence). The CDR3 is made up of 15 amino acids. V gave up 2 bases and J gave up 6 bases, with 15 bases separating them. For the CDR3, the DNA is TGTGCCAGCAGCTTATGGGACTCCGACCTCGATACGCAGTATTTT. Encoded protein: CASSLWDSDLDTQYF.

The chain has TRBV6-5 and TRBJ2-7; D possibly corresponds to TRBD1 (6 bases). Trimming left V 4 bases short and J 0 bases short, with 10 bases between. The CDR3 contains 14 residues. Germline CDR1 MNHEY, CDR2 SVGAGI. The CDR3 is CASSLDSLSYEQYF. The CDR3 nucleotides are TGTGCCAGCAGTTTGGACAGTCTCTCCTACGAGCAGTACTTC.

The chain joins TRBV1 to TRBJ2-3. TRBV1 is marked as a pseudogene. CDR3 length: 19 amino acids. This CDR3 reads CTSSQMSPRAPENTDTQYF. Here the CDR3 DNA reads TGCACCAGCAGCCAAATGTCACCTAGGGCACCCGAAAACACAGATACGCAGTATTTT.